This TCR beta chain originates from a study of blood T cells in healthy people across ages. Trimming removed 7 bases at V and 3 bases at J, with 12 bases between. The germline V gene encodes CDR1 MNHEY and CDR2 SVGEGT. This CDR3 region has 14 residues. Extraction yielded at least 5 micrograms of total RNA per sample. Primed by a sample-barcoded 5' primer and a J-beta primer mix, a second PCR proceeded for roughly 7 to 12 cycles. TCRdb called the 5' RACE reads again in MiXCR, with one record for every CDR3 protein. The sample carries about 780,000 distinct CDR3 sequences, around 45% recorded once. The source is a man older than 75 in good health. The chain carries TRBV6-2 or TRBV6-3 and TRBJ2-2; D perhaps matches TRBD1 (6 bases). Sequenced: blood. CDR3 DNA: TGTGCCAGCATAGAGACAGGAGACACCGGGGAGCTGTTTTTT. Translated, it gives CASIETGDTGELFF.